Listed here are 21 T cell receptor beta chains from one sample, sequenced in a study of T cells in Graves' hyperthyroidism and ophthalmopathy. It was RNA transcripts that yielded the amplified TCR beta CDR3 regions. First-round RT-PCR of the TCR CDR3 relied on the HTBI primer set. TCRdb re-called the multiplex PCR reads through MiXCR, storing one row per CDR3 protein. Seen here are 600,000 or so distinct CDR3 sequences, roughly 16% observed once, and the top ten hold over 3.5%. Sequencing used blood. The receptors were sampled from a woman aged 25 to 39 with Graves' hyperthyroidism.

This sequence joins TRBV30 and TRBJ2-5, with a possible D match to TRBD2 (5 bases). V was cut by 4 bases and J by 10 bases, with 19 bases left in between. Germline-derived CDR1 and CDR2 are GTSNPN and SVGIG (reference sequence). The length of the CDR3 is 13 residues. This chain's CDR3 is CAWTSGWAEGQYF. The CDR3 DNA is TGTGCCTGGACGTCGGGATGGGCAGAGGGCCAGTACTTC.

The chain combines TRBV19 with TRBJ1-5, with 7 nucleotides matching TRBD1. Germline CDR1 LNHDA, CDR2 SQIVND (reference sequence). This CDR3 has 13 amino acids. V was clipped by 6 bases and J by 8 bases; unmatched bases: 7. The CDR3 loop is CASSFNRGEPQHF. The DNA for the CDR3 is TGTGCCAGTAGCTTTAACAGGGGTGAGCCCCAGCATTTT.

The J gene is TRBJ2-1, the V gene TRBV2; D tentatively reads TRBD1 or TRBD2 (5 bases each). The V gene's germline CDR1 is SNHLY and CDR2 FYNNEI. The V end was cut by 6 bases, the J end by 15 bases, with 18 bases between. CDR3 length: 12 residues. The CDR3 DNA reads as TGTGCCAGCAGGTGGGACGTGGCCCAGCGGTTCTTC. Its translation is CASRWDVAQRFF. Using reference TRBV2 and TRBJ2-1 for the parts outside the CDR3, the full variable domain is EPEVTQTPSHQVTQMGQEVILRCVPISNHLYFYWYRQILGQKVEFLVSFYNNEISEKSEIFDDQFSVERPDGSNFTLKIRSTKLEDSAMYFCASRWDVAQRFFGPGTRLTVL.

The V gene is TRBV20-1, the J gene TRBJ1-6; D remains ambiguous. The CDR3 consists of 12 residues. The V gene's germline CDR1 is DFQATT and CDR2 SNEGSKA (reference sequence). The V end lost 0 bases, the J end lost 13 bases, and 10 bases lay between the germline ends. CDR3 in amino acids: CSARDKSLPLHF. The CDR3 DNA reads TGCAGTGCTAGAGATAAATCACTCCCCCTCCACTTT.

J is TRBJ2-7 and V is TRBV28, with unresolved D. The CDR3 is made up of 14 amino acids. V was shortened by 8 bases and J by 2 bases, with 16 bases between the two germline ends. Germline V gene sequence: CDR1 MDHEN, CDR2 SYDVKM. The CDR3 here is CASLAQTVTYEQYF. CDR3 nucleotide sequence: TGTGCCAGCTTAGCTCAAACTGTCACCTACGAGCAGTACTTC.

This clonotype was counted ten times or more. The CDR3, as DNA: TGTGCCAGCAGCTTAATTAGCGGGAGGGCCGGGGAGCAGTACTTC. This encodes CASSLISGRAGEQYF. The V and J genes are TRBV11-2 and TRBJ2-7; 11 positions match TRBD2. With 2 bases clipped from V and 7 bases from J, the junction kept 7 bases outside the gene matches. The V gene's germline CDR1 is SGHAT and CDR2 FQNNGV. There are 15 residues in the CDR3.

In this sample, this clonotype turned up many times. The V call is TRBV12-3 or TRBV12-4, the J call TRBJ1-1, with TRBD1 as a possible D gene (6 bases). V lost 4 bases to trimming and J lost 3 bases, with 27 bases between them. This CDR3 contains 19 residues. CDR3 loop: CASSSRTGKEGRRYTEAFF. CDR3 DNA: TGTGCCAGCAGTTCCCGAACAGGGAAGGAGGGTCGGCGGTACACTGAAGCTTTCTTT.

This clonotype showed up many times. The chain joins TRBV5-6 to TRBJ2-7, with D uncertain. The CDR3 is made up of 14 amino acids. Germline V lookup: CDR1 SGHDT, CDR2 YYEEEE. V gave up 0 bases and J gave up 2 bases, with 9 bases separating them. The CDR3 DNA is TGTGCCAGCAGCTTGGGCGCCACCACCTACGAGCAGTACTTC. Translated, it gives CASSLGATTYEQYF. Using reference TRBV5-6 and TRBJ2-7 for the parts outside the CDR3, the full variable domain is DAGVTQSPTHLIKTRGQQVTLRCSPKSGHDTVSWYQQALGQGPQFIFQYYEEEERQRGNFPDRFSGHQFPNYSSELNVNALLLGDSALYLCASSLGATTYEQYFGPGTRLTVT.

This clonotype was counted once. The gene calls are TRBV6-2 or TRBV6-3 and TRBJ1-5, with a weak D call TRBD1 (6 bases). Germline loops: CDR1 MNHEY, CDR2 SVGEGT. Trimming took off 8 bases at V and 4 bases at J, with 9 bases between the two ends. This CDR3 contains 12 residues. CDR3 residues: CASATGNQPQHF. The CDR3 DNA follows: TGTGCCAGCGCAACAGGGAATCAGCCCCAGCATTTT.

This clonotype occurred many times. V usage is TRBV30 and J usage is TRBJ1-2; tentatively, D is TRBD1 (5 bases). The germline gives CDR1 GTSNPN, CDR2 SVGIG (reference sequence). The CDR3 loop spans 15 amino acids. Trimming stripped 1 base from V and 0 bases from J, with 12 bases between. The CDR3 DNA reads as TGTGCCTGGAGTGCGACAGATCCTTCTAACTATGGCTACACCTTC. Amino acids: CAWSATDPSNYGYTF.

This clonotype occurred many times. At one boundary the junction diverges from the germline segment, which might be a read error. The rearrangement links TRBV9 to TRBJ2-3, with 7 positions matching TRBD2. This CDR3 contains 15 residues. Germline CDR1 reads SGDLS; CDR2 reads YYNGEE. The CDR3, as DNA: TGTGCCAGCAGTGTAGCGGGCGGGGGCACAGATACGCAGTATTTT. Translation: CASSVAGGGTDTQYF.

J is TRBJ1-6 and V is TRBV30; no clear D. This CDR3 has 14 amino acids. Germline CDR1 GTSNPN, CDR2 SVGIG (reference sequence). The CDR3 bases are TGTGCTTTGGACGGCCAATCCTATAATTCACCCCTCCACTTT. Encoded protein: CALDGQSYNSPLHF.

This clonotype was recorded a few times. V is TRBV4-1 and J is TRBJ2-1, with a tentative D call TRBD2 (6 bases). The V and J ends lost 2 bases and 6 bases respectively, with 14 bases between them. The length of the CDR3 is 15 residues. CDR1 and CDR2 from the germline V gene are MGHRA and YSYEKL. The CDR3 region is CASSQLPGAVNEQFF. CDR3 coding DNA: TGCGCCAGCAGCCAACTTCCGGGAGCAGTCAATGAGCAGTTCTTC.

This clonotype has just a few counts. CDR3 in DNA: TGTGCCAGCAGGGGAGGAGGGTGGGGCACAGATACGCAGTATTTT. Protein sequence: CASRGGGWGTDTQYF. V usage is TRBV7-2 and J usage is TRBJ2-3; the D gene is possibly TRBD2 (6 bases). The CDR3 totals 15 residues. V lost 6 bases and J 1 base, leaving 14 bases between the germline ends. The germline CDR1 and CDR2 sequences are SGHTA and FQGNSA.

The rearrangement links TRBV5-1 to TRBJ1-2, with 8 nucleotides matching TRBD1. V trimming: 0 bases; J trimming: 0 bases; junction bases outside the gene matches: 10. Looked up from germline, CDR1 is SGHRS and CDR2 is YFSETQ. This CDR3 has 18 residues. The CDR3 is CASSLGRTGMGPNYGYTF. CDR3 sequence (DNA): TGCGCCAGCAGCTTGGGGAGGACAGGGATGGGACCTAACTATGGCTACACCTTC.

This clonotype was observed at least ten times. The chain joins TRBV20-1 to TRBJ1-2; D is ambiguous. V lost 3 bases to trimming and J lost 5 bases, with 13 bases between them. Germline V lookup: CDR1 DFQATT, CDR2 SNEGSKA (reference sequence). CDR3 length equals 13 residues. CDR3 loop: CSASREVLYGYTF. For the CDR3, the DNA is TGCAGTGCTAGCCGGGAAGTACTTTATGGCTACACCTTC.

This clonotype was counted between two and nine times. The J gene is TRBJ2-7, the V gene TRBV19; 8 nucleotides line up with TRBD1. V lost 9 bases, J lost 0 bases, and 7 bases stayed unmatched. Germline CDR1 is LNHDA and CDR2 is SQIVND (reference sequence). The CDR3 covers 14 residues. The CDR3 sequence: CASAGQAGSYEQYF. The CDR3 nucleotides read TGTGCCAGCGCGGGACAGGCGGGCTCCTACGAGCAGTACTTC. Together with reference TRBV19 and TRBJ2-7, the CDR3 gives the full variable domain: DGGITQSPKYLFRKEGQNVTLSCEQNLNHDAMYWYRQDPGQGLRLIYYSQIVNDFQKGDIAEGYSVSREKKESFPLTVTSAQKNPTAFYLCASAGQAGSYEQYFGPGTRLTVT.

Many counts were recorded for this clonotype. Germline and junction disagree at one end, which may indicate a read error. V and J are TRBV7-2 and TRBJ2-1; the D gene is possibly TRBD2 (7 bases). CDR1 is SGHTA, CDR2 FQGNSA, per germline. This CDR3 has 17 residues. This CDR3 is CASSPPRGGGIYNEQFF. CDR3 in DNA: TGTGCCAGCAGCCCTCCGAGGGGGGGGGGGATTTACAATGAACAGTTCTTC.

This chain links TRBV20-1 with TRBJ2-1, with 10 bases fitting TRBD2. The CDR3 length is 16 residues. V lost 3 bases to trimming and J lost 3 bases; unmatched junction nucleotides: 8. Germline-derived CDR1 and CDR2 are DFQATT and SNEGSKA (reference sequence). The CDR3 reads CSASRPGTSVYNEQFF. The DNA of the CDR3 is TGCAGTGCTAGCAGACCCGGGACTAGCGTCTACAATGAGCAGTTCTTC.

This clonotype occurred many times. The CDR3 here is CASSLSPGLTLDGYTF. CDR3 coding DNA: TGTGCCAGCAGCCTAAGCCCGGGACTTACTCTTGATGGCTACACCTTC. This chain uses TRBV3-1 with TRBJ1-2, with D possibly being TRBD1 (5 bases). Germline loops: CDR1 LGHDT, CDR2 YNNKEL (reference sequence). V lost 4 bases, J lost 6 bases, and 21 bases lay in between. The CDR3 has 16 amino acids. The variable domain in full, completed from reference TRBV3-1 and TRBJ1-2, reads DTAVSQTPKYLVTQMGNDKSIKCEQNLGHDTMYWYKQDSKKFLKIMFSYNNKELIINETVPNRFSPKSPDKAHLNLHINSLELGDSAVYFCASSLSPGLTLDGYTFGSGTRLTVV.

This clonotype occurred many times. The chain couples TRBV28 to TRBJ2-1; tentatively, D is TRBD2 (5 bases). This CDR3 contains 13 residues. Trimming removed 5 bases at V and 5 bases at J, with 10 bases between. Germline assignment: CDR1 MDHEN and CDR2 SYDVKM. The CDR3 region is CASSPAEDNEQFF. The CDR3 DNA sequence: TGTGCCAGCAGTCCCGCGGAGGACAATGAGCAGTTCTTC.